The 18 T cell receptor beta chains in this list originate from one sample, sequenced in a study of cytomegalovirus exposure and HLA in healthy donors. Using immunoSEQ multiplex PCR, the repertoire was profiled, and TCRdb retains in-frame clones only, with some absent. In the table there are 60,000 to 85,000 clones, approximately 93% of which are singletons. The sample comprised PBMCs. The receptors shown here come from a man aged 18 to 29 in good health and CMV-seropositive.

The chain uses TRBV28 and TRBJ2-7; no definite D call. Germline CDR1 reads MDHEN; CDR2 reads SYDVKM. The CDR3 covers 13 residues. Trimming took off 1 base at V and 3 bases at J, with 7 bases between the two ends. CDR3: CASSLSLGYEQYF. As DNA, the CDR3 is TGTGCCAGCAGTTTATCCCTCGGCTACGAGCAGTACTTC.

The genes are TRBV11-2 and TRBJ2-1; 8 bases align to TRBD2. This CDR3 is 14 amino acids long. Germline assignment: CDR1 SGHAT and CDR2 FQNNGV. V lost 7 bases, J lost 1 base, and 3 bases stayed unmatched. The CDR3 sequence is CASKAGVSYNEQFF. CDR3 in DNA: TGTGCCAGCAAAGCGGGGGTATCCTACAATGAGCAGTTCTTC.

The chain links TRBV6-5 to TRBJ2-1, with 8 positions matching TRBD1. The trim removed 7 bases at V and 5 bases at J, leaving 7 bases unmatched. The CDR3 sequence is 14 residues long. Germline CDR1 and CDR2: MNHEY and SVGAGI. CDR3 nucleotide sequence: TGTGCCAGCATTGGAGGGACAGGTAACAATGAGCAGTTCTTC. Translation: CASIGGTGNNEQFF.

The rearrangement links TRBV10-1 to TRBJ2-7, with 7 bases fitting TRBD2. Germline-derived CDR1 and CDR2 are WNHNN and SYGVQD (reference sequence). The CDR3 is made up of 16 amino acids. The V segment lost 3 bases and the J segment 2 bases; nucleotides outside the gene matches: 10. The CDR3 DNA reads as TGCGCCAGCAGTGAAAGTTCTAGCGGAGTACCCTACGAGCAGTACTTC. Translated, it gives CASSESSSGVPYEQYF.

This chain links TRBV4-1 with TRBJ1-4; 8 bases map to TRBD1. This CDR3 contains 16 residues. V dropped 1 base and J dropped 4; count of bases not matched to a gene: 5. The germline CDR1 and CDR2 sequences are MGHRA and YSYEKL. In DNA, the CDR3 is TGCGCCAGCAGCCAAGCACGGACAGGGTATAATGAAAAACTGTTTTTT. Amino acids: CASSQARTGYNEKLFF.

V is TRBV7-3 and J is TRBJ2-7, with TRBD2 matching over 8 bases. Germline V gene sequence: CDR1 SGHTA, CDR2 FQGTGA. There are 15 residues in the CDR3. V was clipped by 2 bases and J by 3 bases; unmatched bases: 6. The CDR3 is CASSLSTSAYYEQYF. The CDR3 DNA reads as TGTGCCAGCAGCTTATCGACTAGCGCGTACTACGAGCAGTACTTC.

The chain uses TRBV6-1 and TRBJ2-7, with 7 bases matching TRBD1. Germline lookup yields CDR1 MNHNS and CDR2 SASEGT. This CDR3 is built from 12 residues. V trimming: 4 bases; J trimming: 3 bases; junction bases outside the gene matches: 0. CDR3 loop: CASSGDSYEQYF. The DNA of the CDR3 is TGTGCCAGCAGTGGGGACAGCTACGAGCAGTACTTC.

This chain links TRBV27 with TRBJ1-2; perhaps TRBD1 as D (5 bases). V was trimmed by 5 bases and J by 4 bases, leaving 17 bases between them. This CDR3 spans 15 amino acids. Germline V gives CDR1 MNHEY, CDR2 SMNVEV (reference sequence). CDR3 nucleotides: TGTGCCAGCAGTCCCCTCGCAGGGACTGGCTATGGCTACACCTTC. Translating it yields CASSPLAGTGYGYTF.

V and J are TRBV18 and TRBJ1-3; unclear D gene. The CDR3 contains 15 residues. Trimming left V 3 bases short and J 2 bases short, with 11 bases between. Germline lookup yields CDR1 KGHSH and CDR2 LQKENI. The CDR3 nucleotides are TGTGCCAGCTCACCGCCGGGGAGGACTGGAAACACCATATATTTT. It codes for CASSPPGRTGNTIYF.

The CDR3 region has the DNA TGTGCCAGCAGCGTAGAGGGCGGGGTCTCCTACAATGAGCAGTTCTTC. Protein: CASSVEGGVSYNEQFF. The rearrangement links TRBV9 to TRBJ2-1; possibly TRBD2 for D (6 bases). The CDR3 spans 16 residues. The V gene's germline CDR1 is SGDLS and CDR2 YYNGEE. V was clipped by 0 bases and J by 0 bases, with 10 bases between them.

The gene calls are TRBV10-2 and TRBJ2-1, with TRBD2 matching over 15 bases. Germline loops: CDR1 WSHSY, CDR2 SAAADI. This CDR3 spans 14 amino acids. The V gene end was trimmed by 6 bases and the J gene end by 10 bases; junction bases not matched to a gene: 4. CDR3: CASRGLAGGQEQFF. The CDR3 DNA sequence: TGCGCCAGCAGGGGACTAGCGGGAGGCCAGGAGCAGTTCTTC.

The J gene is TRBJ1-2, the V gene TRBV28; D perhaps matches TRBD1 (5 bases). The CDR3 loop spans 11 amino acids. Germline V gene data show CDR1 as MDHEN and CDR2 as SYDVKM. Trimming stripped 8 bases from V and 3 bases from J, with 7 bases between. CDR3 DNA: TGTGCCAGCTTGACAGACTATGGCTACACCTTC. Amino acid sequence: CASLTDYGYTF.

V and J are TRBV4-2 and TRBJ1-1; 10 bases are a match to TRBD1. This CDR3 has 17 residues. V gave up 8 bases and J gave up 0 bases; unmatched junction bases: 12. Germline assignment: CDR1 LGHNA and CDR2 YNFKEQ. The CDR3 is CASRNPRQGAVNTEAFF. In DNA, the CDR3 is TGTGCCAGCCGAAATCCCCGACAGGGGGCGGTGAACACTGAAGCTTTCTTT.

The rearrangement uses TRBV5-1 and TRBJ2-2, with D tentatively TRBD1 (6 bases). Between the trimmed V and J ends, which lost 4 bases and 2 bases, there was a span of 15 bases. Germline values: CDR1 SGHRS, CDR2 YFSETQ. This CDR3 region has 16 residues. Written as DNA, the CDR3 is TGCGCCAGCAGCCCCCATCGGGACATAAACACCGGGGAGCTGTTTTTT. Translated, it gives CASSPHRDINTGELFF.

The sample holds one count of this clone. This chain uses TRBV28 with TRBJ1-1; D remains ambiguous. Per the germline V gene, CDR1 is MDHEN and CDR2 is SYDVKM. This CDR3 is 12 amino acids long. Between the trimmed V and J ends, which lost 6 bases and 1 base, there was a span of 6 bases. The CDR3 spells CASRLQNTEAFF. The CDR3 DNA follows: TGTGCCAGCAGATTACAGAACACTGAAGCTTTCTTT.

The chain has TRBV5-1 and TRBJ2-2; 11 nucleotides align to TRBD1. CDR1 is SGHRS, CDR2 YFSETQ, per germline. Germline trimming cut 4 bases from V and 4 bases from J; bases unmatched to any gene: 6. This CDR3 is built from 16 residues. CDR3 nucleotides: TGCGCCAGCAGCACCCAAGGGACAGGGGGCACCGGGGAGCTGTTTTTT. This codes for CASSTQGTGGTGELFF. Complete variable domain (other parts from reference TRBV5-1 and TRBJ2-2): KAGVTQTPRYLIKTRGQQVTLSCSPISGHRSVSWYQQTPGQGLQFLFEYFSETQRNKGNFPGRFSGRQFSNSRSEMNVSTLELGDSALYLCASSTQGTGGTGELFFGEGSRLTVL.

The DNA for the CDR3 is TGTGCCAGCAGTGAATCTGGAATTCGGCGGGAGCCGGGGGAGACCCAGTACTTC. It translates to CASSESGIRREPGETQYF. The chain joins TRBV6-1 to TRBJ2-5; 7 nucleotides agree with TRBD2. The V segment lost 2 bases and the J segment 5 bases; nucleotides outside the gene matches: 17. CDR1 is MNHNS and CDR2 is SASEGT in the germline V gene. This CDR3 spans 18 amino acids.

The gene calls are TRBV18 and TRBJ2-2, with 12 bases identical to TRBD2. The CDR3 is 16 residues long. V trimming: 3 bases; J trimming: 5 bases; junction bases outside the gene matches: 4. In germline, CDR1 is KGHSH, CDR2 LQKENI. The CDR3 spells CASSPRTSGKTGELFF. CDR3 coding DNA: TGTGCCAGCTCACCCAGGACTAGCGGGAAAACCGGGGAGCTGTTTTTT.